This T cell receptor beta chain originates from a study of blood T cells in healthy people across ages. Regarding the study as a whole: Long-lived donors had more naive CD4+ cells and higher diversity than aged donors.

There are 13 residues in the CDR3. V was trimmed by 2 bases and J by 9 bases, leaving 11 bases between them. The germline gives CDR1 LGHDT, CDR2 YNNKEL (reference sequence). Healthy Caucasian individuals from Russia aged about 6 to 100 served as donors. Next came a second PCR, run for 7 to 11 cycles, which used a sample-barcoded 5' primer along with a J-beta primer mix. TCRdb reprocessed the 5' RACE reads with MiXCR, giving one entry per CDR3 protein. The data show more than 800,000 distinct CDR3 sequences, 40% to 45% seen once. A remark on this clonotype: Its target is unknown. This may be a read error: a much more frequent sequence differs by one nucleotide.

The TCR sequence derives from a woman in her fifties or sixties in good health. The specimen sequenced was blood. The V gene is TRBV3-1, the J gene TRBJ2-1, with D possibly being TRBD2 (5 bases). The CDR3 here is CASSQQLVSEQFF. CDR3 bases: TGTGCCAGCAGCCAACAACTAGTCAGTGAGCAGTTCTTC.